This T cell receptor beta chain was recorded in a study of cytomegalovirus exposure and HLA in healthy donors (TCRdb year 2017). Context from the whole study: According to an earlier analysis of 587 of the donors, about 190 million T cells yielded 120 million or so unique TCR beta sequences and less than 300 Gb of sequence data. Donor age, sex, ethnicity and CMV serostatus were collected together with the repertoire data. Using immunosequencing, the study profiled T cell repertoires from 550 to 750 subjects and related those repertoires to cytomegalovirus serostatus. High-throughput TCR immunosequencing, statistical association of individual TCRs with disease status, and machine learning were combined to predict cytomegalovirus infection status. Rather than drawing on any new phenotypic data, the later analysis identified candidate immune exposures from TCR beta sequences and the way those sequences occurred across donors. HLA typing covered class I and class II loci at four-digit resolution. An early release covering 550 to 700 HLA-typed donors comprised about 320 gigabases of sequencing data and roughly 85 million unique TCR sequences. An earlier analysis of some 600 of the donors applied high-throughput TCR beta sequencing to assess whether each TCR beta V gene segment acted as functional or pseudogenic. All discovery cohort repertoires had been generated using a single sequencing platform. A later analysis re-analyzed previously published TCR beta repertoires from 600 to 850 donors and added high-resolution HLA genotyping to study TCR occurrence patterns. The genetic ancestry cluster associated with self-reported Caucasian donors included 81% of the approximately 430 genotyped donors. Typing coverage differed by locus: A, B, C, DRB1 and DQB1 were typed in roughly 620-640 donors, DQA1 in roughly 510, DPA1 in some 610, and DPB1 in 400 to 480. The study aimed to test whether signatures of past pathogen exposure could be identified by cataloging public T cell receptors. In addition to the first cohort of 666 subjects, a separate validation cohort of around 110 different subjects was used. In a later genetic analysis, genome-wide SNP genotypes for about 55% of the 666 donors were used, and that subset was treated as a discovery cohort. Four or five DR-DQ haplotypes were handled as single units for association and clustering because linkage in the cohort was strong. Among almost 400 genotyped donors of the cohort, an average of 235,054 unique TCR beta nucleotide sequences were sequenced per donor, roughly 20% of them non-productive. General study outcomes and caveats: The classifier was reported to diagnose cytomegalovirus status with high specificity and sensitivity in both the original and validation cohorts. Most CMV-associated TCR beta chains appeared to be HLA-restricted in a later analysis, and the HLA associations seemed to be driven largely by CMV exposure. Linkage disequilibrium might explain the correlated functional status among segregating V segments, but an unknown experimental factor could not be excluded. Strong co-occurrence of HLA alleles, especially DR and DQ, made assigning TCR associations to individual alleles difficult. Over 15 rarely observed V segments, including chromosome 9 orphons, were excluded from the earlier analysis of approximately 600 of the donors because counts were too low. Compared with equally common non-associated chains, HLA-associated TCR beta chains in a later analysis were more clonally expanded and had lower generation probabilities. The authors suggested that the approach could potentially be generalized to other disease states and immunological phenotypes. A later genetic analysis associated a missense DCLRE1C variant with V-gene and J-gene trimming of TCR beta chains, and an independent cohort replicated the association. A later analysis associated some 17,000 TCR beta sequences with specific HLA alleles at a false discovery rate of 0.05. Some IMGT-functional V segments, including TRBV6-2 and TRBV6-3, could not be told apart with the 87-base-pair reads, so those segments were excluded. In vitro tests confirmed that a few of the cytomegalovirus-associated TCR beta chains recognize cytomegalovirus antigens. In an earlier analysis of several hundred of the donors, most TCR beta V segments were observed in productive rearrangements about 90% or about 30% of the time, broadly matching IMGT annotations. According to a later analysis, TCR association rates differed among HLA loci, with DRB1 alleles showing the most associated TCRs and HLA-C alleles showing the fewest. The study gave a list of about 170 TCR beta chains associated with cytomegalovirus. Across donors, most TCR sequences were observed very rarely, whereas some public TCRs were present in many individuals. In a later genetic analysis, fewer N-insertions in productive TCRs were reported among donors in an Asian-associated ancestry cluster than the roughly 640-donor mean. A cluster of highly shared sequence variants was judged likely to be a technical artifact of the sequencing pipeline. A further reported finding was that TCR beta sequences accurately predicted the HLA-A and HLA-B alleles for most subjects in the first cohort. Only TCR beta chains were sequenced in this cohort, and the absence of alpha or paired-chain data limited detectable features. Presence/absence analyses assumed roughly uniform sequencing depth across donors, an assumption that may not hold. According to a later analysis, parvovirus B19, influenza, CMV and Epstein-Barr virus appeared linked to several top co-occurrence clusters. Immune exposure information for the cohort was limited to CMV serostatus. HLA typing was unavailable for some donors at each locus, so association tests used only the typed subset.

V is cut back by 5 bases and J by 2 bases, with 5 bases in the junction unmatched. CDR3 length: 14 amino acids, cysteine to phenylalanine. Left in the record is the CDR3 DNA by itself, 42 bases read in frame from the first base. Looking up the germline V gene yields CDR1 SGHVS and CDR2 FQNEAQ. Remarks on this clone: There is no known antigen for this receptor. Within one base of it there is no much larger clone, and no base qualities were kept.

In total, approximately 690 healthy bone marrow donors made up the cohort. Cohort members were all nominally healthy when sampled, although unrecorded immune exposures were likely present. The donor tested CMV seropositive, placing the donor among the approximately 290 seropositive members of the cohort. Each donor provided a peripheral blood sample, and peripheral blood mononuclear cells were used for TCR beta sequencing. The Qiagen DNeasy Blood Extraction Kit was used to extract genomic DNA from the blood cell samples. Library construction relied on the immunoSEQ multiplex PCR assay. For the multiplex PCR, a mixture combining 60 forward primers for TCR Vbeta segments and 13 reverse primers for TCR Jbeta segments was used. The CDR3 region of rearranged TCR beta genes was amplified from genomic DNA by a multiplex PCR assay. Amplified TCR beta libraries were sequenced as 87-base-pair reads on the Illumina HiSeq System. In the authors' own workflow: A later analysis tallied roughly 80 million unique TCR beta chains across the roughly 610 repertoires, and some 10 million of those chains were shared by two or more donors. A nearest-neighbor algorithm error-corrected the raw reads and collapsed the reads into unique sequences, merging closely related sequences to remove PCR and sequencing errors. To assign V, D and J gene segments, CDR3 sequences were aligned to IMGT reference sequences. Each retained sequence needed at least a six-nucleotide match to both a V gene segment and a J gene segment. Rearrangements were called productive when the CDR3 lacked stop codons and stayed in frame with V and J; all others were non-productive. CDR3 was defined according to IMGT convention as the region running from the second conserved V-encoded cysteine to the conserved J-encoded phenylalanine. In an earlier analysis of just under 600 of the donors, sequences lacking an unambiguous match to a single V gene segment were excluded. An earlier analysis of 587 of the donors called V segments functional above 56.7% productive rearrangements and segregating when the between-donor standard deviation exceeded 5%. To diagnose cytomegalovirus status from the catalog of TCR beta chain sequences, a statistical classification framework was built. In a later analysis, V and J genes were assigned by comparing TCR nucleotide sequences against IMGT/GENE-DB human TR gene sequences. In a later analysis, CDR3 sequences and most-parsimonious VDJ recombination scenarios were assigned using the TCRdist pipeline. In a later analysis, each TCR beta chain was defined by its CDR3 amino acid sequence together with its V-gene family, and reads lacking a unique V-gene family were excluded. A later analysis removed 592 highly shared, low-generation-probability nucleotide sequences to deal with suspected cross-contamination and a sequencing artifact. In a later analysis, a clonal expansion index for each public chain was calculated from normalized within-repertoire ranks of inferred template counts. In a later analysis, generation probabilities were computed with a VDJ recombination model fitted to out-of-frame rearrangements, and the resulting probabilities were checked against IGoR. A later analysis scored TCR-TCR, TCR-HLA and TCR-CMV co-occurrence with hypergeometric tests, applying a repertoire-size bias correction to TCR pairs. In a later analysis, false discovery rates were estimated by permuting HLA or CMV assignments 20 times. In a later analysis, co-occurring TCRs were grouped using DBSCAN, and TCRdist sequence similarity was added for clustering within HLA-allele-positive subsets. Co-occurrence clustering excluded repertoires with fewer than 30,000 or more than 120,000 public chains, plus five with anomalous nucleotide sharing. TCRdb carries this immuneACCESS record with in-frame sequences only. Its versions omit some clonotypes, under half of them owing to an unresolved V gene in the studies checked, with the rest unexplained. For V, J and clone size, that table is used; D and trimming come from the DNA. Present in this sample are fewer than 200,000 clones, approximately 70% of which were seen just once. The ten largest clones take up around 6.9% of the sample.

The clonotype originates from a man between 35 and 55 years old in good health and CMV-seropositive. Recombination joined TRBV7-8 with TRBJ2-5, and 7 bases in between align with TRBD2. The sequencing sample was made of PBMCs. The DNA is TGTGCCAGCAGCGCCAGGGAGGGGCAAGAGACCCAGTACTTC. Its translation is CASSAREGQETQYF.